This T cell receptor beta chain is from a study of T-cell reconstitution after alpha-beta-depleted transplantation in children. The TCRbeta library was prepared with unique molecular identifiers. TCRdb redid the calling of the PCR reads with MiXCR, one entry per CDR3 protein. The sample yields about half a million distinct CDR3 sequences, approximately 13% seen once. This clonotype was seen more than once but under ten times. CDR3 length: 14 residues. Trimming removed 7 bases from V and 4 bases from J; junction bases left unmatched: 7. The receptor was isolated from a human donor who donated a stem cell graft to a child with combined immunodeficiency. The chain carries TRBV12-3 or TRBV12-4 and TRBJ1-5; 7 positions agree with TRBD1. Here the sequenced sample was PBMCs from the stem cell graft donor, taken from the stem cell graft. The CDR3 loop reads CASTSDRENQPQHF. In nucleotides, the CDR3 is TGTGCCAGCACTTCTGACAGGGAAAATCAGCCCCAGCATTTT.